This entry concerns a single T cell receptor (beta chain). The antigen is unknown. Sequenced by immunoSEQ multiplex PCR; TCRdb stores in-frame clones only, minus some. The table has 90,000 to 100,000 clones, roughly 85% seen once; the top ten hold 2.9%. This sample was taken from a study of T cell responses to AZD1222 COVID-19 vaccine. Study outcomes and limitations: Baseline serostatus was positive in only six AZD1222 recipients. Unmutated variant regions are reportedly the target of nearly half of TCRs that are spike-specific. Donors were chiefly white British, with a greater number of females, and clonal diversity was perhaps underestimated. Repertoire sampling occurred only after the peak T cell response.

Germline V lookup: CDR1 SQVTM, CDR2 ANQGSEA. The ends were cut back, 5 bases at V and 3 bases at J, with 19 bases in the middle. The CDR3 extends over 15 amino acids. Specimen: peripheral blood, collected on day 0 of AZD1222 vaccination. This sequence was found in an adult in good health. The genes are TRBV29-1 and TRBJ1-2, with D possibly TRBD1 on 5 matching bases. Written as DNA, the CDR3 is TGCAGCGTTCACGGGACTGCGGAGGTGGACTATGGCTACACCTTC. Translation gives CSVHGTAEVDYGYTF.